This TCR beta chain was sequenced for a study of cytomegalovirus exposure and HLA in healthy donors. Findings and limits, study-wide: TCR sequences were mostly rare, though some public TCRs occurred in many donors.

About this clone: Its antigen is unidentified.

The study drew the donors from its approximately 110-subject validation cohort, separate from the roughly 700-subject first cohort. Repertoires were generated with immunoSEQ multiplex PCR, while TCRdb's copy carries only in-frame clones and drops some. The table shows approximately 90,000 clones, with 95% to 97% occurring only once. The V gene's germline CDR1 is MNHEY and CDR2 SMNVEV (reference sequence). The CDR3 length is 17 residues. The V gene lost 2 bases and the J gene lost 0 bases, with 14 bases spanning the gap. The TCR originated in a man in his late teens or twenties in good health and CMV-seronegative. Sequenced material: PBMCs. The V call is TRBV27, the J call TRBJ1-5, with D possibly being TRBD1 (5 bases). In nucleotides, the CDR3 is TGTGCCAGCAGTTTAACAGGCGACCGAGGTAGCAATCAGCCCCAGCATTTT. Its protein is CASSLTGDRGSNQPQHF.